Sequencing of this T cell receptor (beta chain) was carried out in a study of blood T cell repertoires in COVID-19. Study-level information: There were acute and convalescent COVID-19 samples, and they came from the United States, Italy and Spain. From T cells, B-cell-depleted T cells, or PBMCs came the material, which was cDNA or gDNA.

Germline assignment: CDR1 MDHEN and CDR2 SYDVKM. The CDR3 spans 15 residues. V gave up 0 bases and J gave up 0 bases, with 7 bases separating them. Source study methods: Estimation of nucleated cell counts relied on the amplification of reference gene primers. Repertoires were generated with immunoSEQ multiplex PCR, while TCRdb's copy carries only in-frame clones and drops some. V, J and clone size are taken as reported in that table, and D and trimming were inferred from the DNA itself. The table lists 200,000 or so clones, about 88% of them singletons. The receptor comes from a middle-aged woman who had recovered from COVID-19. What was sequenced was peripheral blood. This sequence joins TRBV28 and TRBJ2-3, with D unclear. The CDR3 region is CASSLWVGSTDTQYF. The CDR3 DNA reads as TGTGCCAGCAGTTTATGGGTCGGGAGCACAGATACGCAGTATTTT.